The 26 T cell receptor beta chains below all came from one sample that was sequenced in a study of cytomegalovirus exposure and HLA in healthy donors. The primer mix had 60 Vbeta and 13 Jbeta primers. Repertoires were generated with immunoSEQ multiplex PCR, while TCRdb's copy carries only in-frame clones and drops some. The sample has 60,000 to 100,000 clones; about four fifths are singletons. The sequenced material came from PBMCs. Receptors originate from a man aged 35 to 55 in good health and CMV-seronegative.

The rearrangement links TRBV27 to TRBJ1-6, with D possibly being TRBD1 (6 bases). Looked up from germline, CDR1 is MNHEY and CDR2 is SMNVEV (reference sequence). V lost 5 bases, J lost 7 bases, and 9 bases lay in between. The CDR3 totals 13 residues. The DNA of the CDR3 is TGTGCCAGCAGTATGAGGGGGAATTCACCCCTCCACTTT. As protein: CASSMRGNSPLHF.

The chain combines TRBV6-6 with TRBJ1-1; 8 bases fit TRBD1. This CDR3 has 15 amino acids. Germline V gives CDR1 MNHNY, CDR2 SVGAGI (reference sequence). Unmatched junction bases numbered 12, after V lost 6 bases and J lost 6 bases. CDR3 region: CASREYRGKEAEAFF. CDR3 sequence (DNA): TGTGCCAGCAGGGAATACAGGGGGAAGGAGGCTGAAGCTTTCTTT.

Only a few counts were recorded for this clone. The chain is built from TRBV5-1 and TRBJ2-1; 11 bases are shared with TRBD2. There are 15 residues in the CDR3. J lost 7 bases, V lost 4 bases, and 7 bases had no gene match. The germline gives CDR1 SGHRS, CDR2 YFSETQ. The CDR3 region is CASSLTSGTMNEQFF. CDR3 coding DNA: TGCGCCAGCAGCCTGACTAGCGGGACAATGAATGAGCAGTTCTTC. Full variable domain (remainder filled in from reference TRBV5-1 and TRBJ2-1): KAGVTQTPRYLIKTRGQQVTLSCSPISGHRSVSWYQQTPGQGLQFLFEYFSETQRNKGNFPGRFSGRQFSNSRSEMNVSTLELGDSALYLCASSLTSGTMNEQFFGPGTRLTVL.

The rearrangement joins TRBV19 to TRBJ2-1; 10 bases map to TRBD2. The CDR3 is made up of 15 amino acids. The V gene end was trimmed by 4 bases and the J gene end by 4 bases; junction bases not matched to a gene: 4. Germline V lookup: CDR1 LNHDA, CDR2 SQIVND (reference sequence). The CDR3 loop reads CASSNGLAVYNEQFF. Written as DNA, the CDR3 is TGTGCCAGTAGTAACGGACTAGCGGTATACAATGAGCAGTTCTTC. Full variable domain (rest looked up from reference TRBV19 and TRBJ2-1): DGGITQSPKYLFRKEGQNVTLSCEQNLNHDAMYWYRQDPGQGLRLIYYSQIVNDFQKGDIAEGYSVSREKKESFPLTVTSAQKNPTAFYLCASSNGLAVYNEQFFGPGTRLTVL.

This clone has only a few counts. The chain combines TRBV29-1 with TRBJ2-6, with D possibly matching TRBD1 (5 bases). This CDR3 is built from 14 residues. The germline V and J ends were trimmed by 4 bases and 2 bases, with 9 bases remaining between them. Germline V gene sequence: CDR1 SQVTM, CDR2 ANQGSEA. CDR3 nucleotides: TGCAGCGTTGTATTGGGGCCTGGGGCCAACGTCCTGACTTTC. Residues: CSVVLGPGANVLTF.

This chain connects TRBV5-6 to TRBJ2-5; 10 bases align to TRBD2. This CDR3 region has 15 residues. Germline loops: CDR1 SGHDT, CDR2 YYEEEE. Trimming at V came to 1 base and at J to 3 bases, leaving 3 bases not matched to a gene. CDR3: CASSLSGLAEETQYF. Written as DNA, the CDR3 is TGTGCCAGCAGCTTGTCAGGACTAGCGGAAGAGACCCAGTACTTC.

The gene calls are TRBV19 and TRBJ2-7, with TRBD2 matching over 8 bases. Germline V gene sequence: CDR1 LNHDA, CDR2 SQIVND (reference sequence). The CDR3 totals 14 residues. Losses at the gene ends were 6 bases for V and 2 bases for J; bases not matched to a gene: 6. CDR3 nucleotides: TGTGCCAGTAGCACAAATAGCGGGACCTACGAGCAGTACTTC. This encodes CASSTNSGTYEQYF.

On this clone: The same CDR3 arises from other DNA sequences in this sample as well. This chain links TRBV30 with TRBJ1-5; D unclear. Germline CDR1 is GTSNPN and CDR2 is SVGIG (reference sequence). Trimming pared 0 bases from V and 4 bases from J, leaving 4 bases between. The CDR3 has 12 amino acids. The CDR3 is CAWSVSNQPQHF. The CDR3 DNA follows: TGTGCCTGGAGTGTATCTAATCAGCCCCAGCATTTT.

The chain links TRBV14 to TRBJ2-5, with 7 bases that match TRBD2. CDR3 length equals 15 residues. Germline V lookup: CDR1 SGHDN, CDR2 FVKESK. The J segment lost 1 base and the V segment lost 2 bases, leaving 4 bases of the junction unmatched. The CDR3 is CASSQRRGTQETQYF. The DNA of the CDR3 is TGTGCCAGCAGCCAAAGGCGGGGGACCCAAGAGACCCAGTACTTC. Full variable domain (remainder filled in from reference TRBV14 and TRBJ2-5): EAGVTQFPSHSVIEKGQTVTLRCDPISGHDNLYWYRRVMGKEIKFLLHFVKESKQDESGMPNNRFLAERTGGTYSTLKVQPAELEDSGVYFCASSQRRGTQETQYFGPGTRLLVL.

This chain joins TRBV29-1 and TRBJ1-1; 7 nucleotides match TRBD1. With 4 bases clipped from V and 6 bases from J, the junction kept 11 bases outside the gene matches. CDR1 and CDR2 from the germline V gene are SQVTM and ANQGSEA. The length of the CDR3 is 14 residues. Here the CDR3 DNA reads TGCAGCGTTGGGATGGGACAGCAGGGAGCTGAAGCTTTCTTT. Residues: CSVGMGQQGAEAFF. Full variable domain (remainder filled in from reference TRBV29-1 and TRBJ1-1): SAVISQKPSRDICQRGTSLTIQCQVDSQVTMMFWYRQQPGQSLTLIATANQGSEATYESGFVIDKFPISRPNLTFSTLTVSNMSPEDSSIYLCSVGMGQQGAEAFFGQGTRLTVV.

This clone appeared a single time. CDR3 sequence reads: CASSLPYRGGTDTQYF. The CDR3 bases are TGTGCCAGCAGTTTGCCCTACAGGGGTGGGACAGATACGCAGTATTTT. This chain connects TRBV6-6 to TRBJ2-3, with TRBD1 identical over 7 bases. The CDR3 loop spans 16 amino acids. Germline CDR1 and CDR2: MNHNY and SVGAGI (reference sequence). V was pared by 4 bases and J by 3 bases, with 10 bases of the junction left unmatched.

This clone was counted a few times. V usage is TRBV14 and J usage is TRBJ2-2; 8 nucleotides align to TRBD2. With V trimmed by 6 bases and J by 5 bases, 8 bases remained unmatched. Germline lookup yields CDR1 SGHDN and CDR2 FVKESK. The CDR3 has 15 residues. The CDR3, as DNA: TGTGCCAGCAGTGGGAGCGGGAGTGTGACCGGGGAGCTGTTTTTT. Encoded protein: CASSGSGSVTGELFF.

The genes are TRBV4-2 and TRBJ2-7; D ambiguous. This CDR3 contains 13 residues. Germline loops: CDR1 LGHNA, CDR2 YNFKEQ. Trimming took 0 bases from V and 2 from J, leaving 5 bases between them. The CDR3 DNA is TGTGCCAGCAGCCAAGACGTTCCCTACGAGCAGTACTTC. Protein sequence: CASSQDVPYEQYF.

The chain uses TRBV5-6 and TRBJ1-2, with 7 positions matching TRBD1. The CDR3 extends over 13 amino acids. J was trimmed by 6 bases and V by 0 bases; bases with no gene match: 2. CDR1 and CDR2 from the germline V gene are SGHDT and YYEEEE. DNA of the CDR3: TGTGCCAGCAGCTTGGGCCAGGGGGATGGCTACACCTTC. It specifies CASSLGQGDGYTF.

The chain has TRBV6-1 and TRBJ2-7, with 7 bases matching TRBD2. This CDR3 contains 18 residues. The germline V gene encodes CDR1 MNHNS and CDR2 SASEGT. With 0 bases clipped from V and 6 bases from J, the junction kept 17 bases outside the gene matches. The CDR3 protein is CASSEALGRGRNLLEQYF. CDR3 coding DNA: TGTGCCAGCAGTGAAGCGCTGGGGAGGGGACGCAACCTCCTCGAGCAGTACTTC.

The chain combines TRBV19 with TRBJ2-7, with TRBD2 matching over 8 bases. The germline gives CDR1 LNHDA, CDR2 SQIVND (reference sequence). V dropped 4 bases and J dropped 4; count of bases not matched to a gene: 3. The CDR3 covers 13 residues. DNA for the CDR3: TGTGCCAGTAGTACGTTAGCGGGGTACGAGCAGTACTTC. Its translation: CASSTLAGYEQYF.

CDR3 sequence (DNA): TGTGCTAGTGGCCTGGCTAGCGGGGCGTACGAGCAGTACTTC. Translated: CASGLASGAYEQYF. This chain links TRBV12-5 with TRBJ2-7; 9 positions agree with TRBD2. Germline V gene data show CDR1 as LGHNT and CDR2 as FRNRAP. V was pared by 6 bases and J by 4 bases, with 7 bases of the junction left unmatched. This CDR3 is 14 amino acids long.

This chain links TRBV27 with TRBJ2-3; 7 bases match TRBD1. The CDR3 runs to 14 residues. J was trimmed by 4 bases and V by 3 bases; bases with no gene match: 4. The germline V gene has CDR1 MNHEY and CDR2 SMNVEV (reference sequence). CDR3 nucleotides: TGTGCCAGCAGTTTTGACAGGGCCTCAGATACGCAGTATTTT. It specifies CASSFDRASDTQYF.

The chain joins TRBV10-3 to TRBJ2-2, with 7 nucleotides matching TRBD1. The V gene's germline CDR1 is ENHRY and CDR2 SYGVKD. The CDR3 runs to 13 residues. V shed 8 bases, J shed 6 bases, and the junction held 6 bases outside the gene matches. Written as DNA, the CDR3 is TGTGCCATCTCTACAGGGGAACCCGGGGAGCTGTTTTTT. It translates to CAISTGEPGELFF.

The V call is TRBV6-1, the J call TRBJ2-5; 10 nucleotides align to TRBD2. Near its end, the DNA agrees better with TRBJ2-7, so the J call may be wrong. The CDR3 is 15 residues long. Germline loops: CDR1 MNHNS, CDR2 SASEGT. CDR3 DNA: TGTGCCAGCAGTGAAGACCTAGCGGGAGCCTACGAGCAGTACTTC. It encodes CASSEDLAGAYEQYF.

The chain employs TRBV4-1 and TRBJ1-1; D call uncertain. The CDR3 is made up of 14 amino acids. Germline lookup yields CDR1 MGHRA and CDR2 YSYEKL. Trimming left V 1 base short and J 3 bases short, with 9 bases between. This CDR3 reads CASSQGLVDTEAFF. DNA of the CDR3: TGCGCCAGCAGCCAAGGCCTAGTAGACACTGAAGCTTTCTTT.

The rearrangement joins TRBV4-2 to TRBJ1-1, with D possibly matching TRBD1 (5 bases). The CDR3 has 13 amino acids. CDR1 is LGHNA and CDR2 is YNFKEQ in the germline V gene. Trimming pared 2 bases from V and 11 bases from J, leaving 15 bases between. The CDR3 region is CASSQKAGWDAFF. The CDR3 DNA sequence: TGTGCCAGCAGCCAAAAAGCGGGATGGGACGCTTTCTTT.

The chain uses TRBV19 and TRBJ2-7; D is possibly TRBD1 (5 bases). The CDR3 has 14 residues. Per germline, CDR1 LNHDA and CDR2 SQIVND (reference sequence). The V end lost 5 bases, the J end lost 0 bases, and 11 bases lay between the germline ends. In nucleotides, the CDR3 is TGTGCCAGTAGTGGGGCGTATAGCTCCTACGAGCAGTACTTC. It translates to CASSGAYSSYEQYF. Combining the CDR3 with reference TRBV19 and TRBJ2-7 gives the whole variable domain DGGITQSPKYLFRKEGQNVTLSCEQNLNHDAMYWYRQDPGQGLRLIYYSQIVNDFQKGDIAEGYSVSREKKESFPLTVTSAQKNPTAFYLCASSGAYSSYEQYFGPGTRLTVT.

The V call is TRBV25-1, the J call TRBJ1-5; no definite D call. The CDR3 runs to 14 residues. Deletions cut 4 bases from V and 0 bases from J, with 7 bases between. Per the germline V gene, CDR1 is MGHDK and CDR2 is SYGVNS. CDR3 amino acids: CASSVSYSNQPQHF. The CDR3 DNA follows: TGTGCCAGCAGTGTGAGCTATAGCAATCAGCCCCAGCATTTT.

The rearrangement joins TRBV11-2 to TRBJ1-1, with 8 bases fitting TRBD1. Losses at the gene ends were 0 bases for V and 3 bases for J; bases not matched to a gene: 6. The CDR3 contains 16 residues. Looked up from germline, CDR1 is SGHAT and CDR2 is FQNNGV. As DNA, the CDR3 is TGTGCCAGCAGCTTAGACCGGACAGGGAGGGACACTGAAGCTTTCTTT. Protein: CASSLDRTGRDTEAFF.

This chain joins TRBV2 and TRBJ2-1; tentatively, D is TRBD2 (5 bases). The CDR3 has 15 amino acids. The V end lost 3 bases, the J end lost 4 bases, and 13 bases lay between the germline ends. Germline V gene data show CDR1 as SNHLY and CDR2 as FYNNEI. The CDR3 nucleotides read TGTGCCAGCAGTGAGCGGAGCGGTGGGTACAATGAGCAGTTCTTC. Its translation is CASSERSGGYNEQFF. The full variable domain, completed using reference TRBV2 and TRBJ2-1, is EPEVTQTPSHQVTQMGQEVILRCVPISNHLYFYWYRQILGQKVEFLVSFYNNEISEKSEIFDDQFSVERPDGSNFTLKIRSTKLEDSAMYFCASSERSGGYNEQFFGPGTRLTVL.